Presented here are 15 T cell receptor beta chains from one specimen sequenced in a study of T cells after somatic rescue of genetic block. Produced via immunoSEQ multiplex PCR; TCRdb's table is partial and in-frame only. The sample carries 65,000 to 70,000 clones, about 91% recorded once. Sequencing was performed on peripheral blood mononuclear cells (PBMCs). These receptors were taken from a man aged 40-49 years.

The chain joins TRBV18 to TRBJ2-4; weak D call: TRBD2 (7 bases). Germline loops: CDR1 KGHSH, CDR2 LQKENI. The CDR3 extends over 20 amino acids. The V end was cut by 1 base, the J end by 5 bases, with 27 bases between. As DNA, the CDR3 is TGTGCCAGCTCACCACGGGGACGGGGGGCTGGCGGGAATTTGGAAAACATTCAGTACTTC. It specifies CASSPRGRGAGGNLENIQYF. Supplemented by reference TRBV18 and TRBJ2-4, the full variable domain reads NAGVMQNPRHLVRRRGQEARLRCSPMKGHSHVYWYRQLPEEGLKFMVYLQKENIIDESGMPKERFSAEFPKEGPSILRIQQVVRGDSAAYFCASSPRGRGAGGNLENIQYFGAGTRLSVL.

V is TRBV9 and J is TRBJ2-3; 8 positions match TRBD2. Germline trimming cut 3 bases from V and 4 bases from J; bases unmatched to any gene: 7. Per the germline V gene, CDR1 is SGDLS and CDR2 is YYNGEE. This CDR3 comprises 15 residues. CDR3 sequence reads: CASSASGTSADTQYF. In nucleotides, the CDR3 is TGTGCCAGCAGCGCATCCGGGACTAGTGCAGATACGCAGTATTTT.

The V and J genes are TRBV5-1 and TRBJ2-2, with a weak D call TRBD1 (6 bases). The CDR3 is 14 amino acids. Between the trimmed V and J ends, which lost 3 bases and 2 bases, there was a span of 8 bases. Looked up from germline, CDR1 is SGHRS and CDR2 is YFSETQ. The DNA for the CDR3 is TGCGCCAGCAGCTGGGGACAAAACACCGGGGAGCTGTTTTTT. As protein: CASSWGQNTGELFF. Looking up the rest from reference TRBV5-1 and TRBJ2-2 gives the full variable domain: KAGVTQTPRYLIKTRGQQVTLSCSPISGHRSVSWYQQTPGQGLQFLFEYFSETQRNKGNFPGRFSGRQFSNSRSEMNVSTLELGDSALYLCASSWGQNTGELFFGEGSRLTVL.

The chain has TRBV20-1 and TRBJ2-4, with TRBD1 as a possible D gene (5 bases). The CDR3 length is 11 residues. Germline loops: CDR1 DFQATT, CDR2 SNEGSKA (reference sequence). Trimming shortened V by 6 bases and J by 10 bases, and 13 bases separated the two germline ends. The chain's CDR3 is CSANTGFIQYF. CDR3 DNA: TGCAGTGCGAATACAGGCTTTATTCAGTACTTC.

In nucleotides, the CDR3 is TGTGCCAGCAGCTTCGGTTCTGGCACAAATCACAATCAGCCCCAGCATTTT. It yields the protein CASSFGSGTNHNQPQHF. The rearrangement uses TRBV5-6 and TRBJ1-5; D remains unclear. In germline, CDR1 is SGHDT, CDR2 YYEEEE. The CDR3 contains 17 residues. The ends were cut back, 2 bases at V and 3 bases at J, with 18 bases in the middle.

As DNA, the CDR3 is TGTGCCAGCAGCGTAGGAGGGGGCGGTGAAAAACTGTTTTTT. This gives the protein CASSVGGGGEKLFF. V and J are TRBV9 and TRBJ1-4; 7 bases map to TRBD1. V lost 0 bases to trimming and J lost 7 bases; unmatched junction nucleotides: 3. CDR3 length: 14 amino acids. Germline CDR1 reads SGDLS; CDR2 reads YYNGEE.

The chain recombines TRBV10-3 with TRBJ2-3, with 7 bases that match TRBD2. Trimming removed 6 bases from V and 1 base from J; junction bases left unmatched: 7. The CDR3 spans 15 residues. Germline-derived CDR1 and CDR2 are ENHRY and SYGVKD. CDR3 bases: TGTGCCATCAGGAGCGGGAACGGCGGCACAGATACGCAGTATTTT. It yields the protein CAIRSGNGGTDTQYF.

V gene TRBV19 combines with J gene TRBJ2-5; weak D call: TRBD2 (6 bases). CDR1 and CDR2 (germline): LNHDA, SQIVND (reference sequence). V dropped 6 bases and J dropped 5 bases, with 16 bases sitting between them. The CDR3 has 14 residues. The CDR3 reads CASSRTGVRETQYF. The DNA for the CDR3 is TGTGCCAGTAGCCGGACGGGGGTCCGGGAGACCCAGTACTTC.

The chain recombines TRBV6-4 with TRBJ2-3; no clear D. Germline-derived CDR1 and CDR2 are MRHNA and SNTAGT. V was pared by 6 bases and J by 0 bases, with 10 bases between. The CDR3 loop spans 14 amino acids. CDR3 sequence (DNA): TGTGCCAGCAGCCTTGACCCTAGCACAGATACGCAGTATTTT. Translating it yields CASSLDPSTDTQYF.

The chain carries TRBV5-5 and TRBJ2-1, with TRBD1 as a possible D gene (7 bases). Trimming took 2 bases from V and 3 from J, leaving 12 bases between them. There are 15 residues in the CDR3. CDR1 SGHKS and CDR2 YYEKEE come from the germline V gene (reference sequence). CDR3 loop: CASSFGGGSYNEQFF. The CDR3 bases are TGTGCCAGCAGCTTTGGAGGGGGCAGCTACAATGAGCAGTTCTTC.

This chain connects TRBV25-1 to TRBJ2-2, with 7 bases matching TRBD1. Losses at the gene ends were 2 bases for V and 5 bases for J; bases not matched to a gene: 8. This CDR3 is built from 16 residues. CDR1 MGHDK and CDR2 SYGVNS come from the germline V gene. The CDR3 DNA follows: TGTGCCAGCAGTGAAACGGACAGGCGCGGGACCGGGGAGCTGTTTTTT. This translates into CASSETDRRGTGELFF.

J is TRBJ2-4 and V is TRBV6-1; tentative D call: TRBD1 (6 bases). The germline V and J ends were trimmed by 7 bases and 2 bases, with 12 bases remaining between them. The CDR3 is made up of 14 amino acids. The germline V gene encodes CDR1 MNHNS and CDR2 SASEGT. This CDR3 reads CASIGRGSKNIQYF. The CDR3 bases are TGTGCCAGCATCGGCAGGGGCTCCAAAAACATTCAGTACTTC.

This chain uses TRBV5-1 with TRBJ2-7; D may be TRBD2 (6 bases). The CDR3 length is 14 residues. Per germline, CDR1 SGHRS and CDR2 YFSETQ. V gave up 3 bases and J gave up 4 bases, with 14 bases separating them. Written as DNA, the CDR3 is TGCGCCAGCAGCTGGGGGGTGAAGTATTACGAGCAGTACTTC. Translation gives CASSWGVKYYEQYF.

This chain links TRBV14 with TRBJ2-1; TRBD2 aligns across 9 bases. CDR1 and CDR2 from the germline V gene are SGHDN and FVKESK. The CDR3 is made up of 19 amino acids. Unmatched junction bases numbered 11, after V lost 0 bases and J lost 2 bases. CDR3 coding DNA: TGTGCCAGCAGCCAAGAATACGGTGCGTCTAGCGGGACCTACAATGAGCAGTTCTTC. It specifies CASSQEYGASSGTYNEQFF. Looking up the rest from reference TRBV14 and TRBJ2-1 gives the full variable domain: EAGVTQFPSHSVIEKGQTVTLRCDPISGHDNLYWYRRVMGKEIKFLLHFVKESKQDESGMPNNRFLAERTGGTYSTLKVQPAELEDSGVYFCASSQEYGASSGTYNEQFFGPGTRLTVL.

This clone was recorded only once. The chain combines TRBV30 with TRBJ1-6, with D uncertain. CDR1 GTSNPN and CDR2 SVGIG come from the germline V gene (reference sequence). This CDR3 has 15 amino acids. Trimming stripped 0 bases from V and 1 base from J, with 7 bases between. CDR3 bases: TGTGCCTGGAGTGTTGGCAGGTCCTATAATTCACCCCTCCACTTT. Translating it yields CAWSVGRSYNSPLHF.